The T cell receptor beta chain described here comes from a study of blood T cells in healthy people across ages (dated by TCRdb to about 2015). The study in broad terms: Template switching captured roughly one uniquely barcoded TCR beta cDNA molecule per two T cells in model experiments. To track age-related changes in TCR beta repertoire diversity, the study relied on deep sequencing normalized with unique cDNA molecular identifiers. The donors were split into four age groups: young (average 16 years), middle-aged (roughly 39), aged (approximately 60) and long-lived (over 75). To avoid experimental bias, donors of different ages were randomly spread across the sequencing lanes. Using the same blood draw, the study looked at two additional independent replicas of 1 million unique cDNA reads for two donors, one aged 18 to 29 and the other aged 80 or older. What the study reported, not specific to this receptor: There was a strong correlation between observed TCR beta diversity and the percentage of naive T cells measured by flow cytometry. Compared with the aged group, the long-lived group had more naive CD4+ T cells, fewer expanded clones and increased TCR diversity, a pattern suggesting age selection. Estimates of total diversity based on one million sequenced T cells were considered lower bounds and underestimates. As age increased, observed TCR beta diversity per million T cells dropped in a roughly linear way, and a significant reduction was already evident by age approximately 40. Because profiling used bulk unsorted PBMCs, naive and antigen-experienced compartments could not be compared conclusively. Donor CMV infection status was unknown, potentially confounding age-related changes in expanded clonotypes.

As for this clonotype: Its antigen is still unknown. No per-base quality is available; no much larger clone lies one base away.

Library preparation employed 5' RACE. Instrument used: Illumina HiSeq 2500. A second PCR of roughly 6 to 11 cycles was performed with a sample-barcoded 5' primer and a J-beta primer mix. A template-switch 5' adaptor carrying 12 random nucleotides introduced a unique molecular identifier onto each TCR beta cDNA molecule. At least 2.5 million CDR3-containing paired-end reads were obtained from each sample. All of the RNA was converted into first-strand cDNA using the Mint cDNA synthesis kit, with a TRBC-specific oligonucleotide serving as the primer. Following uracil-DNA glycosylase treatment, all cDNA underwent a first 18-cycle PCR with the universal primers M1SS and BC2_uni_R. Processing in the source paper ran as follows. For normalization, 1 million high-quality reads, each with a distinct molecular identifier, were randomly selected from each sample. Instead of being binned into consensus sequences, reads with shared molecular identifiers were discarded. MiTCR, set to a Q25 quality threshold and the strictest error-elimination algorithm, was used for CDR3 identification, clonotype clustering and error correction. Lower-bound total TCR beta diversity was estimated with a nonparametric unseen species model using Euler transformation. The public sequencing data were trimmed at Q25 with fastp and processed into clonotypes with MiXCR by TCRdb, which kept only in-frame beta chains. For every CDR3 protein sequence, its rows merge into one entry that carries the most common genes and DNA. The V and J calls were not made by the authors but by TCRdb's processing. Across this sample there are roughly 730,000 distinct CDR3 sequences, with roughly 56% seen only once. The ten largest clones capture roughly 24% of the sample.

The 39 donors, aged 6 to 90 years, were systemically healthy Caucasian individuals from Russia. Each donor gave 8 to 10 milliliters of peripheral blood, collected into EDTA-treated Vacutainer tubes. Ficoll-Paque density-gradient centrifugation was used to isolate PBMCs, with at least 6 million obtained per sample. Total RNA was extracted from PBMCs with Trizol reagent, with at least 5.5 micrograms obtained per sample. Naive CD45RAhigh/CD27high T cell percentages were measured by flow cytometry on a PBMC aliquot from every donor. Reading the germline V gene gives CDR1 SGHVS and CDR2 FQNEAQ. The CDR3 covers 13 residues, taking in both the cysteine and the phenylalanine. Only the CDR3 part of the read is kept: 39 bases, read in frame from the first base. V and J are trimmed by 8 bases and 4 bases, and the gene matches miss 5 bases of the junction.

The TCR originated in a man aged 35 to 55 in good health. Sequenced sample: blood. The chain is assembled from TRBV7-8 and TRBJ2-3; 8 bases in the middle match TRBD1. The DNA sequence reads TGTGCCAGCGTGGACAGGGTGTCAGATACGCAGTATTTT. This sequence encodes CASVDRVSDTQYF.